This T cell receptor (beta chain) was sequenced in a study of shared clonotypes between healthy human individuals. General study findings and limits: Large depth notwithstanding, sorted-subset sequencing proved incomplete by rarefaction.

This clone was counted a single time. Antigen specificity is unknown. The CDR3 loop spans 15 amino acids. Germline CDR1 reads MDHEN; CDR2 reads SYDVKM. Trimming at V came to 4 bases and at J to 1 base, leaving 5 bases not matched to a gene. Here immunoSEQ multiplex PCR was the method, and the copy in TCRdb shows in-frame clones only, minus some. The sample lists just under 95,000 clones; 68% were seen once. The rearrangement uses TRBV28 and TRBJ2-7; TRBD2 agrees at 9 bases. The sequence was obtained from a man aged 30 to 39 in good health. What was sequenced was memory CD8+ T cells sorted from blood. Subset meaning: CD45RO+ cells pooled with CCR7-negative TemRA cells. The CDR3 region has the DNA TGTGCCAGCAGTTCGTTAGCGGGGGATTCCTACGAGCAGTACTTC. It yields the protein CASSSLAGDSYEQYF.